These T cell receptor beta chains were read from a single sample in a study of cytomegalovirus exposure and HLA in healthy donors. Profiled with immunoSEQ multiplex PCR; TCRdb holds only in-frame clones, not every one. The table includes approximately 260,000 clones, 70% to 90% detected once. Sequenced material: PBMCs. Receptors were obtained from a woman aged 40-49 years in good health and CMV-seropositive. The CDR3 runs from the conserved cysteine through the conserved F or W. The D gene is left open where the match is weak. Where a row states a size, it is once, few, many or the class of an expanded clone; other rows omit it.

TGTGCCTGGAGTACAGGGACCACCGGGGAGCTGTTTTTT	CAWSTGTTGELFF	TRBJ2-2	NA	TRBV30	NA
TGTGCCAGCAGTCCTACTAGCGGGACACAGTTCTTC	CASSPTSGTQFF	TRBJ2-1	TRBD2	TRBV14	NA
TGTGCCAGCAGTTTATTGGGACTAGCGGGAGGGAAAGGGTCCTACAATGAGCAGTTCTTC	CASSLLGLAGGKGSYNEQFF	TRBJ2-1	TRBD2	TRBV28	NA
TGCGCCAGCAGCGTAAACCCTCTAGCGGGGGGACACAATGAGCAGTTCTTC	CASSVNPLAGGHNEQFF	TRBJ2-1	TRBD2	TRBV5-1	once
TGTGCCAGCAGCGTCGACGGACAGGGTCAAACAGATACGCAGTATTTT	CASSVDGQGQTDTQYF	TRBJ2-3	TRBD1	TRBV9	NA
TGTGCCAGCAGTTTTATCGGACTGAACTATGGCTACACCTTC	CASSFIGLNYGYTF	TRBJ1-2	NA	TRBV28	once
TGTGCCAGCAGATCAAAACGGGGTCAGCCCCAGCATTTT	CASRSKRGQPQHF	TRBJ1-5	NA	TRBV6-5	NA
TGTGCCAGCAGCCAGGGACTAGCGGATTCTCACTCCTACAATGAGCAGTTCTTC	CASSQGLADSHSYNEQFF	TRBJ2-1	TRBD2	TRBV7-9	NA
TGTGCCTGGAGTGCCGTCCGCATTCCCGGGACAGGGAGAGATGAAAAACTGTTTTTT	CAWSAVRIPGTGRDEKLFF	TRBJ1-4	TRBD1	TRBV30	NA
TGTGCCAGCAGTGAAATCCCGCGGGGCAATCAGCCCCAGCATTTT	CASSEIPRGNQPQHF	TRBJ1-5	NA	TRBV2	NA
TGCGCCAGCAGCGCGAAAATGACAGGGGCCAACGTCCTGACTTTC	CASSAKMTGANVLTF	TRBJ2-6	NA	TRBV5-1	NA
TGTGCCAGCAGTTACTTCCCTTCGTCAGGGGACGAGCAGTACTTC	CASSYFPSSGDEQYF	TRBJ2-7	NA	TRBV6-5	once
TGTGCCAGCAGCGCCCCTGGGCTAGCGGGCATCGGGGAGCTGTTTTTT	CASSAPGLAGIGELFF	TRBJ2-2	TRBD2	TRBV7-2	NA
TGCGCCAGCAGCTCACAGGGGATGAACACTGAAGCTTTCTTT	CASSSQGMNTEAFF	TRBJ1-1	TRBD1	TRBV5-1	NA
TGCGCCAGCAGCCCCGGGGGATTCTACGAGCAGTACTTC	CASSPGGFYEQYF	TRBJ2-7	NA	TRBV4-3	NA
TGTGCCAGCCGCGACACCAACACCTACGAGCAGTACTTC	CASRDTNTYEQYF	TRBJ2-7	NA	TRBV28	NA
TGTGCCAGCAGCGTTTCGGTATACTCTGGAAACACCATATATTTT	CASSVSVYSGNTIYF	TRBJ1-3	NA	TRBV9	NA
TGTGCCAGCAGCCAAGGACTAGCGGGAGAAGAGTTCTTC	CASSQGLAGEEFF	TRBJ2-1	TRBD2	TRBV14	NA
TGTGCCACTAAGGGACAGGGGGCTTACGAGCAGTACTTC	CATKGQGAYEQYF	TRBJ2-7	TRBD1	TRBV10-3	NA
TGTGCCAGCAGGAGGGCCGAACTTAACACTGAAGCTTTCTTT	CASRRAELNTEAFF	TRBJ1-1	NA	TRBV6-1	NA
TGTGCCAGCAGCAAGACAGAGAACACTGAAGCTTTCTTT	CASSKTENTEAFF	TRBJ1-1	NA	TRBV16	NA
TGTGCCCGGTCCTCCAGGGTAGACACTGAAGCTTTCTTT	CARSSRVDTEAFF	TRBJ1-1	NA	TRBV30	NA
TGTGCCAGCAACCTAGCGGGAGGTAATGAGCAGTTCTTC	CASNLAGGNEQFF	TRBJ2-1	TRBD2	TRBV6-1	NA
TGTGCCAGTAGTACAGGACTAGCGACCTACGAGCAGTACTTC	CASSTGLATYEQYF	TRBJ2-7	TRBD2	TRBV19	NA
TGTGCCAGCAGACGATCTACAGGGGTTCCCTATGGCTACACCTTC	CASRRSTGVPYGYTF	TRBJ1-2	TRBD1	TRBV27	NA
TGTGCCAGCAGCTTGAAAGGGGGAGGCACAGATACGCAGTATTTT	CASSLKGGGTDTQYF	TRBJ2-3	NA	TRBV5-6	NA
TGTGCCAGCAGTTCACTCGGACACCCTCAAGGTTCCTACGAGCAGTACTTC	CASSSLGHPQGSYEQYF	TRBJ2-7	NA	TRBV7-9	few
TGTGCCAGCAGCCCGAGACTAGCGGGAGAAGTAACCGGGGAGCTGTTTTTT	CASSPRLAGEVTGELFF	TRBJ2-2	TRBD2	TRBV7-2	few
TGTGCCAGTACCCCCGGGGGGGCAGGAGACACCGGGGAGCTGTTTTTT	CASTPGGAGDTGELFF	TRBJ2-2	TRBD2	TRBV19	NA
TGTGCCAGCAGTTTACTGGGAGTGAGCAATCAGCCCCAGCATTTT	CASSLLGVSNQPQHF	TRBJ1-5	NA	TRBV28	NA
TGTGCCAGCTCACCACTCCTAGCGGGAGGTGCTGTTCGTTGGGAGACCCAGTACTTC	CASSPLLAGGAVRWETQYF	TRBJ2-5	TRBD2	TRBV18	NA
TGTGCCAGCAGGTTAGCGGGAGAGGGGTACAATGAGCAGTTCTTC	CASRLAGEGYNEQFF	TRBJ2-1	TRBD2	TRBV5-5	NA
TGTGCCAGCAGCACCACAGGGGGAGCAGCTTTCTTT	CASSTTGGAAFF	TRBJ1-1	TRBD1	TRBV6-5	NA
TGTGCCAGCAGCGTCATGCCGGGAGGGCCTGCAGATACGCAGTATTTT	CASSVMPGGPADTQYF	TRBJ2-3	TRBD2	TRBV9	few
TGTGCCAGCAGCTTGGAGGGAGGGCTCGCAGATACGCAGTATTTT	CASSLEGGLADTQYF	TRBJ2-3	TRBD2	TRBV7-9	NA
TGCAGCGTTGGGATTAGCCGCGCCTACGAGCAGTACTTC	CSVGISRAYEQYF	TRBJ2-7	NA	TRBV29-1	NA
TGTGCCAGCAGTCCGCCGAACAGGGAGCGTGAGCAGTTCTTC	CASSPPNREREQFF	TRBJ2-1	NA	TRBV28	NA
TGTGCCAGCAGACTAGCGGACACAGATACGCAGTATTTT	CASRLADTDTQYF	TRBJ2-3	TRBD2	TRBV7-9	NA
TGTGCCAGCAGCTTAGACCCCTCGGGCTACGAGCAGTACTTC	CASSLDPSGYEQYF	TRBJ2-7	NA	TRBV11-2	NA
TGTGCCAGCAGCAAAAGAACGGGACTAGGGGGAAACATTCAGTACTTC	CASSKRTGLGGNIQYF	TRBJ2-4	TRBD2	TRBV11-3	NA
TGCAGCGTGGCGAGGGAGGGGAGGACAGATACGCAGTATTTT	CSVAREGRTDTQYF	TRBJ2-3	TRBD2	TRBV29-1	NA
TGTGCCAGCAGTAAAGGGGGCTATGGGGTTGGACTGTTTTTT	CASSKGGYGVGLFF	TRBJ1-4	TRBD1	TRBV7-2	NA
TGTGCCAGCAGCTTGGGTGTTAGCGGGATCTACGAGCAGTACTTC	CASSLGVSGIYEQYF	TRBJ2-7	TRBD2	TRBV5-6	NA
TGTGCCAGCAGCGTCAGACAAGTCACAGATACGCAGTATTTT	CASSVRQVTDTQYF	TRBJ2-3	NA	TRBV7-2	NA
TGTGCCAGCAGTTTGGGAGGATTACCAACTAATGAAAAACTGTTTTTT	CASSLGGLPTNEKLFF	TRBJ1-4	NA	TRBV28	NA
TGCGCCAGCAGCTTGGGGGCGGGAGGCTCCTACAATGAGCAGTTCTTC	CASSLGAGGSYNEQFF	TRBJ2-1	TRBD2	TRBV5-1	NA
TGCAGCGTTGAATCGCCGACAACAGGGGGACACGAGCAGTACTTC	CSVESPTTGGHEQYF	TRBJ2-7	TRBD1	TRBV29-1	NA
TGTGCCAGCAGCTGGTCGGGACAGGGAGGAACCGGGGAGCTGTTTTTT	CASSWSGQGGTGELFF	TRBJ2-2	TRBD1	TRBV11-2	NA
TGTGCCAGCAGCGCGAAGATACCAGGGGGACTAGCGGGGATCTCCGATTCGGATGAGCAGTTCTTC	CASSAKIPGGLAGISDSDEQFF	TRBJ2-1	TRBD2	TRBV14	few
TGTGCCAGCAGCCTAGTGGGGAGTAGCGGGGTCTCAGATACGCAGTATTTT	CASSLVGSSGVSDTQYF	TRBJ2-3	TRBD2	TRBV5-6	NA
TGTGCCATCAGTGAGACAGTCTATGGCTACACCTTC	CAISETVYGYTF	TRBJ1-2	NA	TRBV10-3	NA
TGTGCCAGCAGTTTAGTCGCGAGCGGGCTAGACAATGAGCAGTTCTTC	CASSLVASGLDNEQFF	TRBJ2-1	NA	TRBV28	NA
TGTGCCAGCAGCTTAAGAGGTGGTTACTACAATGAGCAGTTCTTC	CASSLRGGYYNEQFF	TRBJ2-1	NA	TRBV7-3	few
TGTGCCAGCAGCGTAGGCGTGACCCTAAAGGGGCAGGGGGCCTTGTTGTACGAGCAGTACTTC	CASSVGVTLKGQGALLYEQYF	TRBJ2-7	TRBD1	TRBV9	NA
TGTGCCAGCAGCTTTGGACAGGGGGCTTATGGCTACACCTTC	CASSFGQGAYGYTF	TRBJ1-2	TRBD1	TRBV5-8	NA